This T cell receptor (beta chain) was documented in a study of regulatory T cells in long-lasting Graves disease. The ends were cut back, 7 bases at V and 2 bases at J, with 12 bases in the middle. Looked up from germline, CDR1 is SNHLY and CDR2 is FYNNEI. The CDR3 totals 14 residues. Time point defined: persistent/refractory GD, antithyroid drugs over 5 years with positive TRAb. From RNA extracted from PBMCs, the TCR library was made. American Thyroid Association guidelines served as the basis for diagnosing Graves' disease. Investigators prepared the TCR beta libraries by applying iRepertoire HTBI primers and Arm-PCR of CDR3 regions. MiXCR was run by TCRdb on the multiplex PCR reads, yielding one entry per CDR3 protein. Here the sample spans about 470,000 distinct CDR3 sequences, around a fifth being singletons.

The TCR originated in a female donor with Graves disease. This specimen consisted of peripheral blood mononuclear cells (PBMCs), obtained when the disease was refractory, from a patient treated with antithyroid drugs. This sequence joins TRBV2 and TRBJ2-1, with a tentative D call TRBD2 (6 bases). CDR3 protein: CASTPGLTYNEQFF. The CDR3 nucleotides read TGTGCCAGCACTCCGGGACTTACCTACAATGAGCAGTTCTTC.